Each of the 5 T cell receptor beta chains below was sequenced from the same sample in a study of T cell responses to AZD1222 COVID-19 vaccine. Generated by immunoSEQ multiplex PCR, the TCRdb table keeps only in-frame clones and is missing some. The table includes roughly 29,000 clones, about 94% detected once. The sequences come from peripheral blood, collected on day 0 of AZD1222 vaccination. These receptors came from an adult in good health.

This clone was counted a single time. The rearrangement joins TRBV5-1 to TRBJ2-1, with 7 bases aligning to TRBD2. With V trimmed by 4 bases and J by 0 bases, 7 bases remained unmatched. CDR3 length: 16 amino acids. The germline V gene encodes CDR1 SGHRS and CDR2 YFSETQ. DNA of the CDR3: TGCGCCAGCAGCCTGACCCTAGCGGTCTCCTACAATGAGCAGTTCTTC. This encodes CASSLTLAVSYNEQFF.

The V call is TRBV7-9, the J call TRBJ2-3; tentative D call: TRBD2 (5 bases). The germline V gene encodes CDR1 SEHNR and CDR2 FQNEAQ (reference sequence). The CDR3 contains 15 residues. V lost 1 base to trimming and J lost 2 bases, with 10 bases between them. The CDR3 protein is CASSLVFSVTDTQYF. Written as DNA, the CDR3 is TGTGCCAGCAGCTTAGTATTTAGCGTCACAGATACGCAGTATTTT.

The chain uses TRBV6-5 and TRBJ2-7; TRBD1 matches 7 bases. With V trimmed by 8 bases and J by 4 bases, 8 bases remained unmatched. Per germline, CDR1 MNHEY and CDR2 SVGAGI. The CDR3 consists of 13 residues. The CDR3 DNA is TGTGCCAGCTCGGGACAGTCTTCATACGAGCAGTACTTC. Protein product: CASSGQSSYEQYF.

The chain is built from TRBV2 and TRBJ2-2, with a possible D match to TRBD2 (6 bases). The CDR3 length is 15 residues. Germline assignment: CDR1 SNHLY and CDR2 FYNNEI. The CDR3 region is CAGYRDSLPGGELFF. CDR3 nucleotide sequence: TGTGCTGGGTACCGGGACTCCCTACCGGGCGGGGAGCTGTTTTTT.

The chain combines TRBV18 with TRBJ1-1; tentatively, D is TRBD1 (5 bases). Germline CDR1 KGHSH, CDR2 LQKENI. Trimming removed 6 bases from V and 4 bases from J, with 12 bases in between. This CDR3 spans 13 amino acids. CDR3 protein: CASSLNGGTEAFF. CDR3 bases: TGTGCCAGCTCCCTCAACGGGGGCACTGAAGCTTTCTTT.